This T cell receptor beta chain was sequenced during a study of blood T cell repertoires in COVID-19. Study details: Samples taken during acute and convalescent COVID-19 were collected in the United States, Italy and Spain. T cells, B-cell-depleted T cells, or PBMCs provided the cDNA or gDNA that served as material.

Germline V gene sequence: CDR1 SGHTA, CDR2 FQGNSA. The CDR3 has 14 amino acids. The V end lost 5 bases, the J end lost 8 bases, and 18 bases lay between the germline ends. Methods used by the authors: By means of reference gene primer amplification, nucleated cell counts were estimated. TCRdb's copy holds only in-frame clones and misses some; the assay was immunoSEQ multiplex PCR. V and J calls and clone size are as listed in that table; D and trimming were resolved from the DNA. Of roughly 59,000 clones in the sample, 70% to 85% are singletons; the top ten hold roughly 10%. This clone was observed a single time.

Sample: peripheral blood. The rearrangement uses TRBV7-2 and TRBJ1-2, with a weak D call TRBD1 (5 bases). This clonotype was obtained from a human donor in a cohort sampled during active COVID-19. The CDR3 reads CASSRGGEWRGYTF. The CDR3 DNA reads TGTGCCAGCAGCCGCGGGGGGGAATGGCGGGGCTACACCTTC.